Listed here are 26 T cell receptor beta chains from one sample, sequenced in a study of T cells in localized non-small cell lung cancer. TCRdb keeps only in-frame clones here, not all; method: immunoSEQ multiplex PCR. This sample has some 52,000 clones, with roughly 89% found just once. Sequenced here: peripheral blood, sampled before any cancer treatment. The receptors shown here come from a male donor at least 60 years old with stage III squamous cell lung carcinoma.

The genes are TRBV29-1 and TRBJ1-2; a weak D match, TRBD1 (6 bases). Germline CDR1 reads SQVTM; CDR2 reads ANQGSEA. The V end was cut by 6 bases, the J end by 8 bases, with 16 bases between. The CDR3 has 12 residues. This CDR3 reads CSVRGAVGGYTF. As DNA, the CDR3 is TGCAGCGTAAGGGGGGCGGTCGGGGGCTACACCTTC. The entire variable domain, with the rest obtained from reference TRBV29-1 and TRBJ1-2, is as follows: SAVISQKPSRDICQRGTSLTIQCQVDSQVTMMFWYRQQPGQSLTLIATANQGSEATYESGFVIDKFPISRPNLTFSTLTVSNMSPEDSSIYLCSVRGAVGGYTFGSGTRLTVV.

The CDR3 sequence: CASSAQTGGEQYF. The CDR3 nucleotides are TGCGCCAGCAGCGCGCAAACAGGGGGCGAGCAGTACTTC. This sequence joins TRBV5-1 and TRBJ2-7, with TRBD1 matching 8 bases. Germline-derived CDR1 and CDR2 are SGHRS and YFSETQ. Trimming cost V 4 bases and J 6 bases; bases outside gene matches: 6. The CDR3 has 13 amino acids.

The V gene is TRBV25-1, the J gene TRBJ2-3; no clear D gene. Trimming cost V 3 bases and J 0 bases, with 13 bases left between them. The CDR3 runs to 16 residues. Germline CDR1 reads MGHDK; CDR2 reads SYGVNS. The CDR3 sequence: CASSDLDRVSTDTQYF. CDR3 DNA sequence: TGTGCCAGCAGTGACCTCGACCGGGTTAGCACAGATACGCAGTATTTT.

The chain couples TRBV10-3 to TRBJ2-7; D not resolved. This CDR3 comprises 13 residues. CDR1 is ENHRY and CDR2 is SYGVKD in the germline V gene. V was clipped by 3 bases and J by 7 bases, with 13 bases between them. CDR3 sequence (DNA): TGTGCCATCAGTGAAAGAGGCCCCCCAGAGCAGTACTTC. The encoded protein is CAISERGPPEQYF.

V gene TRBV7-2 combines with J gene TRBJ1-4, with 8 bases identical to TRBD1. The J segment lost 8 bases and the V segment lost 5 bases, leaving 7 bases of the junction unmatched. CDR1 and CDR2 (germline): SGHTA, FQGNSA. The CDR3 spans 14 residues. CDR3 in amino acids: CASSPGQGREKLFF. CDR3 DNA: TGTGCCAGCAGCCCCGGACAGGGTAGGGAAAAACTGTTTTTT.

In its sample, this clone was seen once. The J gene is TRBJ2-2, the V gene TRBV4-2; a possible D gene is TRBD1 (5 bases). The ends were cut back, 1 base at V and 6 bases at J, with 18 bases in the middle. CDR1 and CDR2 (germline): LGHNA, YNFKEQ. The CDR3 sequence is 17 residues long. The CDR3: CASSQVWQGTIAGELFF. In DNA, the CDR3 is TGTGCCAGCAGCCAAGTTTGGCAGGGCACTATCGCCGGGGAGCTGTTTTTT.

This chain links TRBV5-1 with TRBJ1-2, with 7 bases lining up with TRBD1. Germline V CDR1 and CDR2: SGHRS, YFSETQ. With 1 base clipped from V and 4 bases from J, the junction kept 7 bases outside the gene matches. CDR3 length equals 15 residues. CDR3 nucleotides: TGCGCCAGCAGCTTGAGAACAGGGGAGCCCTATGGCTACACCTTC. This sequence encodes CASSLRTGEPYGYTF. The variable domain in full, with the rest retrieved from reference TRBV5-1 and TRBJ1-2, is KAGVTQTPRYLIKTRGQQVTLSCSPISGHRSVSWYQQTPGQGLQFLFEYFSETQRNKGNFPGRFSGRQFSNSRSEMNVSTLELGDSALYLCASSLRTGEPYGYTFGSGTRLTVV.

V is TRBV15 and J is TRBJ2-1; D remains ambiguous. The germline V gene has CDR1 LNHNV and CDR2 YYDKDF (reference sequence). Trimming removed 2 bases at V and 3 bases at J, with 11 bases between. The CDR3 is made up of 15 amino acids. The CDR3 nucleotides read TGTGCCACCAGCAGACGCGATAGTAACTACAATGAGCAGTTCTTC. Its translation: CATSRRDSNYNEQFF.

This chain uses TRBV6-1 with TRBJ2-2; 8 bases agree with TRBD2. Germline V CDR1 and CDR2: MNHNS, SASEGT. Losses at the gene ends were 4 bases for V and 7 bases for J; bases not matched to a gene: 8. The CDR3 loop spans 15 amino acids. The DNA of the CDR3 is TGTGCCAGCAGTGCAGGACTAGCACGGGGCGGGGAGCTGTTTTTT. This encodes CASSAGLARGGELFF.

This CDR3 reads CASRDTSGNEQFF. CDR3 sequence (DNA): TGCGCCAGCAGGGACACTAGCGGGAATGAGCAGTTCTTC. The chain combines TRBV5-1 with TRBJ2-1; 9 positions match TRBD2. The germline V gene has CDR1 SGHRS and CDR2 YFSETQ. V lost 5 bases to trimming and J lost 7 bases; unmatched junction nucleotides: 4. The CDR3 consists of 13 residues.

The chain joins TRBV10-3 to TRBJ2-2; tentative D call: TRBD1 (6 bases). The CDR3 is 14 amino acids. Germline values: CDR1 ENHRY, CDR2 SYGVKD. V was clipped by 6 bases and J by 2 bases, with 10 bases between them. CDR3 bases: TGTGCCATCAGCCGGGACACAAACACCGGGGAGCTGTTTTTT. Translated, it gives CAISRDTNTGELFF.

Concerning this clone: Other DNA sequences in the sample encode the same CDR3. The V gene is TRBV5-1, the J gene TRBJ2-1; D is unclear. Trimming removed 0 bases at V and 0 bases at J, with 10 bases between. The CDR3 has 16 residues. Germline loops: CDR1 SGHRS, CDR2 YFSETQ. Here the CDR3 reads CASSLAGRSSYNEQFF. The CDR3 nucleotides read TGCGCCAGCAGCTTGGCCGGTCGCAGCTCCTACAATGAGCAGTTCTTC.

The V and J genes are TRBV6-5 and TRBJ1-4; D is possibly TRBD1 (5 bases). Germline V gives CDR1 MNHEY, CDR2 SVGAGI. The CDR3 spans 14 residues. The germline V and J ends were trimmed by 4 bases and 2 bases, with 8 bases remaining between them. The CDR3 loop reads CASSLEGTNEKLFF. The CDR3 DNA reads TGTGCCAGCAGTTTGGAGGGGACTAATGAAAAACTGTTTTTT.

The rearrangement links TRBV5-1 to TRBJ2-7; 8 bases match TRBD1. The CDR3 length is 17 residues. From germline, CDR1 is SGHRS and CDR2 YFSETQ. V was clipped by 1 base and J by 3 bases; unmatched bases: 12. DNA for the CDR3: TGCGCCAGCAGCTTGCCAGGGGGCGGTCCCCGGGACTACGAGCAGTACTTC. It translates to CASSLPGGGPRDYEQYF.

This sequence joins TRBV5-4 and TRBJ1-1, with a tentative D call TRBD1 (5 bases). Germline CDR1 is SGHNT and CDR2 is YYREEE (reference sequence). Deletions cut 4 bases from V and 4 bases from J, with 14 bases between. The CDR3 sequence is 14 residues long. CDR3 nucleotides: TGTGCCAGCAGCCTTGGGAGGGGACGCACTGAAGCTTTCTTT. This encodes CASSLGRGRTEAFF.

This chain connects TRBV12-5 to TRBJ1-1; D unresolved. Per the germline V gene, CDR1 is LGHNT and CDR2 is FRNRAP. The V gene lost 7 bases and the J gene lost 1 base, with 13 bases spanning the gap. The CDR3 runs to 14 residues. CDR3 coding DNA: TGTGCTAGTGACCTCAGCTCTGGGAACACTGAAGCTTTCTTT. This codes for CASDLSSGNTEAFF. Variable domain in full (rest from reference TRBV12-5 and TRBJ1-1): DARVTQTPRHKVTEMGQEVTMRCQPILGHNTVFWYRQTMMQGLELLAYFRNRAPLDDSGMPKDRFSAEMPDATLATLKIQPSEPRDSAVYFCASDLSSGNTEAFFGQGTRLTVV.

The V and J genes are TRBV27 and TRBJ1-2, with a possible D match to TRBD1 (5 bases). The CDR3 is 17 amino acids. Germline CDR1 MNHEY, CDR2 SMNVEV (reference sequence). V was cut by 3 bases and J by 3 bases, with 20 bases left in between. The CDR3 reads CASSLFVRVGRHYGYTF. The CDR3 DNA is TGTGCCAGCAGTTTGTTTGTCAGGGTAGGGAGACACTATGGCTACACCTTC.

The chain employs TRBV5-6 and TRBJ2-7, with TRBD2 identical over 8 bases. The CDR3 runs to 17 residues. Trimming cost V 4 bases and J 2 bases; bases outside gene matches: 14. Germline assignment: CDR1 SGHDT and CDR2 YYEEEE. The CDR3 sequence is CASSLLFGTSLTYEQYF. The CDR3 DNA sequence: TGTGCCAGCAGCCTCCTTTTCGGGACTAGTCTAACCTACGAGCAGTACTTC.

The chain is built from TRBV11-1 and TRBJ2-1, with TRBD1 identical over 8 bases. The junction had 3 bases not matched to a gene; V was cut back by 1 base and J by 4 bases. CDR1 and CDR2 from the germline V gene are SGHAT and FQDESV (reference sequence). The CDR3 consists of 15 residues. The CDR3 nucleotides read TGTGCCAGCAGCTTAGAGGGACAGGTATACAATGAGCAGTTCTTC. It yields the protein CASSLEGQVYNEQFF.

A remark on this clone: At the DNA level, this CDR3 is encoded by other sequences in the same sample as well. The chain joins TRBV9 to TRBJ1-6, with TRBD1 as a possible D gene (6 bases). Trimming shortened V by 3 bases and J by 0 bases, and 13 bases separated the two germline ends. This CDR3 is built from 17 residues. Germline CDR1 and CDR2: SGDLS and YYNGEE. The CDR3 loop is CASSERDTNSYNSPLHF. The DNA for the CDR3 is TGTGCCAGCAGCGAACGGGACACCAACTCCTATAATTCACCCCTCCACTTT.

This CDR3 reads CAISRDRETANYGYTF. The DNA of the CDR3 is TGTGCCATCAGTCGGGACAGGGAAACTGCTAACTATGGCTACACCTTC. The chain carries TRBV10-3 and TRBJ1-2; 9 nucleotides line up with TRBD1. J was trimmed by 0 bases and V by 5 bases; bases with no gene match: 7. The CDR3 is 16 amino acids. The V gene's germline CDR1 is ENHRY and CDR2 SYGVKD.

CDR3 sequence: CASSLLQSNTGELFF. DNA for the CDR3: TGCGCCAGCAGCTTGCTACAGTCGAACACCGGGGAGCTGTTTTTT. The rearrangement uses TRBV5-1 and TRBJ2-2; D is ambiguous. CDR1 is SGHRS and CDR2 is YFSETQ in the germline V gene. V lost 1 base to trimming and J lost 0 bases, with 7 bases between them. CDR3 size: 15 residues. Complete variable domain (other parts from reference TRBV5-1 and TRBJ2-2): KAGVTQTPRYLIKTRGQQVTLSCSPISGHRSVSWYQQTPGQGLQFLFEYFSETQRNKGNFPGRFSGRQFSNSRSEMNVSTLELGDSALYLCASSLLQSNTGELFFGEGSRLTVL.

V is TRBV9 and J is TRBJ2-3; TRBD2 aligns across 9 bases. CDR1 SGDLS and CDR2 YYNGEE come from the germline V gene. V shed 4 bases and J 1 base; nucleotides not matched to a gene: 10. The CDR3 is 17 residues long. As DNA, the CDR3 is TGTGCCAGCAGCCCCCGGGGGGAGCGGGGGGGCACAGATACGCAGTATTTT. Amino acids: CASSPRGERGGTDTQYF.

This chain links TRBV5-1 with TRBJ2-7, with 7 bases aligning to TRBD1. V was clipped by 2 bases and J by 5 bases; unmatched bases: 10. The CDR3 sequence is 15 residues long. Germline V gene lookup returns CDR1 SGHRS and CDR2 YFSETQ. This chain's CDR3 is CASSLPTGSRDEQYF. DNA for the CDR3: TGCGCCAGCAGCTTACCGACAGGGTCAAGGGACGAGCAGTACTTC.

The chain carries TRBV18 and TRBJ1-2, with D possibly TRBD1 on 5 matching bases. Trimming shortened V by 0 bases and J by 0 bases, and 5 bases separated the two germline ends. Germline V gene sequence: CDR1 KGHSH, CDR2 LQKENI. This CDR3 region has 14 residues. The CDR3 spells CASSPPTANYGYTF. In DNA, the CDR3 is TGTGCCAGCTCACCACCGACAGCTAACTATGGCTACACCTTC.

J is TRBJ1-2 and V is TRBV4-1; 10 bases line up with TRBD1. V lost 3 bases and J lost 7; bases outside the gene matches: 8. Germline assignment: CDR1 MGHRA and CDR2 YSYEKL. CDR3 length: 15 amino acids. In DNA, the CDR3 is TGCGCCAGCAGCCAGGGGGACAGGGGTATTGGTGGCTACACCTTC. Its translation: CASSQGDRGIGGYTF.